This T cell receptor (beta chain) was recovered during a study of T-cell memory formation after mild COVID-19. Across the whole study: Largely donor-specific TCR clusters were found. Broader study findings: Later expanders leaned toward CD4+, whereas clones contracting from day 15 to 85 were balanced CD4/CD8.

From the 5' RACE reads, TCRdb called clonotypes with MiXCR, one entry per CDR3 protein. The repertoire holds around 530,000 distinct CDR3 sequences, with roughly 20% as singletons. This clonotype was counted only a few times. Its antigen is unknown. The germline V gene encodes CDR1 SGHRS and CDR2 YFSETQ. Trimming took off 5 bases at V and 4 bases at J, with 14 bases between the two ends. The CDR3 is 14 residues long. The sample was PBMCs or a T cell subset sorted from them (not recorded which). The chain has TRBV5-1 and TRBJ2-3; D perhaps matches TRBD2 (6 bases). The clonotype originates from an adult woman who had mild COVID-19 (a few samples of this study predate the infection). Cell type and time point are not known. The CDR3 protein is CASRSSGGSDTQYF. CDR3 DNA sequence: TGCGCCAGCAGATCGTCCGGGGGATCAGATACGCAGTATTTT.